Following are 3 T cell receptor beta chains from one sample sequenced in a study of T cells in Graves' hyperthyroidism and ophthalmopathy. What was amplified from RNA transcripts were TCR beta CDR3 regions. HTBI primers were used for first-round RT-PCR of the TCR CDR3. One entry per CDR3 protein, called by TCRdb with MiXCR from the multiplex PCR reads. In the table there are some 550,000 distinct CDR3 sequences, around 20% of which are singletons. Input material: blood. These receptors were obtained from a man between 18 and 35 years old with Graves' hyperthyroidism.

This clonotype came up many times. V is TRBV19 and J is TRBJ1-5, with no clear D. Germline V gene lookup returns CDR1 LNHDA and CDR2 SQIVND (reference sequence). This CDR3 has 10 amino acids. The V end was cut by 9 bases, the J end by 6 bases, with 6 bases between. As DNA, the CDR3 is TGTGCCAGCCCACCTCAGCCCCAGCATTTT. Its protein is CASPPQPQHF.

This clonotype was detected once. This chain uses TRBV6-4 with TRBJ1-1, with D perhaps TRBD1 (5 bases). The CDR3 is 15 amino acids. V was shortened by 0 bases and J by 5 bases, with 13 bases between the two germline ends. The V gene's germline CDR1 is MRHNA and CDR2 SNTAGT. CDR3 region: CASSDSGTGVTEAFF. CDR3 nucleotides: TGTGCCAGCAGTGACTCCGGGACTGGAGTAACTGAAGCTTTCTTT.

In its sample, this clonotype was seen many times. The chain joins TRBV28 to TRBJ1-3, with D perhaps matching TRBD1 (5 bases). Trimming took 5 bases from V and 7 from J, leaving 15 bases between them. From germline, CDR1 is MDHEN and CDR2 SYDVKM. The CDR3 has 14 amino acids. Here the CDR3 DNA reads TGTGCCAGCAGTGAGTGGGGTTCAGGGAACACCATATATTTT. Protein: CASSEWGSGNTIYF.